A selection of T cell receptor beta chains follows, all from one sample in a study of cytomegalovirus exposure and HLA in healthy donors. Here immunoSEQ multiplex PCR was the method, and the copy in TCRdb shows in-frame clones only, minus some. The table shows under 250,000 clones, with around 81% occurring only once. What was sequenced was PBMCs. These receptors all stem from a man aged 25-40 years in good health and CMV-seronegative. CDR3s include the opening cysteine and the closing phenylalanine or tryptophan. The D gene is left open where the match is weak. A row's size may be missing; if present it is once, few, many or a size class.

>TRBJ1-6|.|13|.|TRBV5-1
TGCGCCAGCAGGTCGGGGTCTAATTCACCCCTCCACTTT
CASRSGSNSPLHF
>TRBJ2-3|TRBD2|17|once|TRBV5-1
TGCGCCAGCAGCATCGACCGGGAGGGCCGTATGGCAGATACGCAGTATTTT
CASSIDREGRMADTQYF
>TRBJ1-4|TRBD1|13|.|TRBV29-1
TGCAGCGTGACAGGGGGCGCCTATGAAAAACTGTTTTTT
CSVTGGAYEKLFF
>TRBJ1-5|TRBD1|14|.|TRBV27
TGTGCCAGCAGGAGTACAGGGGCTAGTCAGCCCCAGCATTTT
CASRSTGASQPQHF
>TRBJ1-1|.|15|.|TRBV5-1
TGCGCCAGCAGCTTGGATAACAGCATGAACACTGAAGCTTTCTTT
CASSLDNSMNTEAFF
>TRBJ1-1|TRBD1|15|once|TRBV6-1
TGTGCCAGCACCCGCCCGACAGGGGGCGCAACTGAAGCTTTCTTT
CASTRPTGGATEAFF
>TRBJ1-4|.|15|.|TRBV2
TGTGCCACCAGTGGACAGCACGCAACTAATGAAAAACTGTTTTTT
CATSGQHATNEKLFF
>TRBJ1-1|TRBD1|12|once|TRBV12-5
TGTGCTAGTGGTTTGGGGACAGGGGTTGCTTTCTTT
CASGLGTGVAFF
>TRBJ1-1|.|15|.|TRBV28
TGTGCCAGCAGTTTAAATGGAAGGTACAGGACTGAAGCTTTCTTT
CASSLNGRYRTEAFF
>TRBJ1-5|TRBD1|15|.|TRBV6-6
TGTGCCAGCAGGGCCGGGACAGGGGTTAATCAGCCCCAGCATTTT
CASRAGTGVNQPQHF
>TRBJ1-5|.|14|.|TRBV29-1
TGCAGCGTTAGCCAGGGCGCTGGCAATCAGCCCCAGCATTTT
CSVSQGAGNQPQHF
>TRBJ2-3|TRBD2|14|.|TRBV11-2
TGTGCCAGCAGCAGCAGCGGGAACCGAGATACGCAGTATTTT
CASSSSGNRDTQYF
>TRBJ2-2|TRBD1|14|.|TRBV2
TGTGCCAGCAGCCTGGGACAGGGTTACGGGGAGCTGTTTTTT
CASSLGQGYGELFF
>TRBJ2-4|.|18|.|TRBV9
TGTGCCAGCAGCGTAGGAGAACCCGATATACTAGCCAAAAACATTCAGTACTTC
CASSVGEPDILAKNIQYF
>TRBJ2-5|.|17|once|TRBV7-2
TGTGCCAGCAGCCCCTACCGGGTGTTTGACGTTCGAGAGACCCAGTACTTC
CASSPYRVFDVRETQYF
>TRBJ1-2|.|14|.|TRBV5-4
TGTGCCAGCAGCGTAGGACTTGGGTTTGATGGCTACACCTTC
CASSVGLGFDGYTF
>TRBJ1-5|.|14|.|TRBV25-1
TGTGCCAGCAGCGCCCTAGGCAACAATCAGCCCCAGCATTTT
CASSALGNNQPQHF
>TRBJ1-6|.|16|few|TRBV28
TGTGCCAGCAGTTTAATGTTTGCGGAAAATAATTCACCCCTCCACTTT
CASSLMFAENNSPLHF
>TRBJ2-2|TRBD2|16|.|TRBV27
TGTGCCAGCAGTAGCCTTAGACTAGCGGGAGACGGGGAGCTGTTTTTT
CASSSLRLAGDGELFF
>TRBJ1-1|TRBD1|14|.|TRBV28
TGTGCCAGCACTTGGGACAGACGGAACACTGAAGCTTTCTTT
CASTWDRRNTEAFF
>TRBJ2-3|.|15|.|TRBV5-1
TGCGCCAGCAACAGAGCGGGTCCCAGCACAGATACGCAGTATTTT
CASNRAGPSTDTQYF
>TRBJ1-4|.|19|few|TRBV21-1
TGTGCCAGCAGCACACGAAGGGACAGGGATCCTAAGGCTAATGAAAAACTGTTTTTT
CASSTRRDRDPKANEKLFF
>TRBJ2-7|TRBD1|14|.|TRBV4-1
TGCGCCAGCAGTCGGACAGGGGGATGGGGTGAGCAGTACTTC
CASSRTGGWGEQYF
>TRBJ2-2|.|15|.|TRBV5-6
TGTGCCAGCAGCTGGTATAGCGGAGAAACCGGGGAGCTGTTTTTT
CASSWYSGETGELFF
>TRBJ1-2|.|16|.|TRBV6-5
TGTGCCAGCAGTTACTCGGGGCTAAGAGCTAACTATGGCTACCCCTTC
CASSYSGLRANYGYPF
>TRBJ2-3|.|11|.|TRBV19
TGTGCCAGCAGCGTATCAGATACGCAGTATTTT
CASSVSDTQYF
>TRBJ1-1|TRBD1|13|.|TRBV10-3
TGTGCCATCAGCTCACAGGGGGGCACTGAAGCTTTCTTT
CAISSQGGTEAFF
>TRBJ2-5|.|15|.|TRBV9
TGTGCCAGCAGCGTGCAGGGAAGCCCTGCGGAGACCCAGTACTTC
CASSVQGSPAETQYF
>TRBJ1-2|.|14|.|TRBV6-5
TGTGCCAGCACTCCGCGGGGGACCTTCTATGGCTACACCTTC
CASTPRGTFYGYTF
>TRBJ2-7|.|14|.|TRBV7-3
TGTGCCAGCAGCCAAAGTGGGGCCGGCTACGAGCAGTACTTC
CASSQSGAGYEQYF
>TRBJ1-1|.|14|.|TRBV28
TGTGCCAGCAGTTCGACAGCGATGAACACTGAAGCTTTCTTT
CASSSTAMNTEAFF
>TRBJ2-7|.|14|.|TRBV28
TGTGCCAGCAGTTTAGCTGGGAGCCTCTACGAGCAGTACTTC
CASSLAGSLYEQYF
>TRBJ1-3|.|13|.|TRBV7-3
TGTGCCAGCAGCCCGACGGAGGGAAACACCATATATTTT
CASSPTEGNTIYF
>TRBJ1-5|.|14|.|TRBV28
TGTGCCAGCAGCCAGGACACTAGCAATCAGCCCCAGCATTTT
CASSQDTSNQPQHF
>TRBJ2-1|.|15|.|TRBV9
TGTGCCAGCAGCGTAGGGGTGGGCCCACCGACTGAGCAGTTCTTC
CASSVGVGPPTEQFF
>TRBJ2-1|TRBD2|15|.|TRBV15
TGTGCCACCAGCAGGTCGACTAGCGTTTACAATGAGCAGTTCTTC
CATSRSTSVYNEQFF
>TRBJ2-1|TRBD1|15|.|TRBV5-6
TGTGCCAGCAGCTCACGGGACAGGGAATACAATGAGCAGTTCTTC
CASSSRDREYNEQFF
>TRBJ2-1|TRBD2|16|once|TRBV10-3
TGTGCCATCAGTGAGGAGACTAGCGGGAGGGCCGGTGAGCAGTTCTTC
CAISEETSGRAGEQFF
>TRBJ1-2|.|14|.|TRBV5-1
TGCGCCAGCAGCTTGTCTCAGCGGGACTATGGCTACACCTTC
CASSLSQRDYGYTF
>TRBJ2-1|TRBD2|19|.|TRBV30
TGTGCCTGGAGTCGTCTACGGACTAGCGGGAGGGAGTCCTACAATGAGCAGTTCTTC
CAWSRLRTSGRESYNEQFF
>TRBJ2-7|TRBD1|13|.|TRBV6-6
TGTGCCAGCAGTAGGGGACAGATATACGAGCAGTACTTC
CASSRGQIYEQYF
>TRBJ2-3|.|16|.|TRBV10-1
TGCGCCAGCAGTGAGTCGAACAAAGGGGCTGGAGATACGCAGTATTTT
CASSESNKGAGDTQYF
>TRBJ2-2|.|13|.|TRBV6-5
TGTGCCAGCAGTTCAACCGGTAGAGGGGAGCTGTTTTTT
CASSSTGRGELFF